Listed here is a single T cell receptor beta chain. This sample is drawn from a study of blood T cell repertoires in COVID-19. Background on the study: Donors in the United States, Italy and Spain gave samples during acute or convalescent COVID-19. The analysed material was cDNA or gDNA that came from T cells, B-cell-depleted T cells, or PBMCs.

Seattle cases were enrolled at active infection and followed longitudinally. Authors' processing steps: Researchers report that nucleated cell counts were estimated from reference gene primer amplification. TCRdb's copy holds only in-frame clones and misses some; the assay was immunoSEQ multiplex PCR. V and J calls and clone size are given by that table; D and trimming were obtained from the DNA. The profile shows about 170,000 clones, around four fifths of them singletons. Looked up from germline, CDR1 is SNHLY and CDR2 is FYNNEI. This CDR3 contains 13 residues. V was shortened by 7 bases and J by 7 bases, with 16 bases between the two germline ends.

This chain links TRBV2 with TRBJ2-5, with a tentative D call TRBD2 (5 bases). The source material was peripheral blood. This TCR was sampled from a woman of 80 years or more with COVID-19, enrolled during active disease. CDR3: CASNVFPGMTQYF. For the CDR3, the DNA is TGTGCCAGCAATGTTTTTCCGGGGATGACCCAGTACTTC.